This T cell receptor (beta chain) was recovered during a study of cytomegalovirus exposure and HLA in healthy donors. General study points: Testing in vitro showed three CMV-associated chains specific for CMV antigens.

Deletions cut 1 base from V and 3 bases from J, with 10 bases between. Germline loops: CDR1 SGHTA, CDR2 FQGNSA. This CDR3 contains 15 residues. PCR involved 60 Vbeta and 13 Jbeta primers. Generated by immunoSEQ multiplex PCR, the TCRdb table keeps only in-frame clones and is missing some. The table includes tens of thousands of clones, about 66% detected once. For this clone: Its matching antigen is unknown.

Sequenced sample: PBMCs. V usage is TRBV7-2 and J usage is TRBJ1-5; TRBD1 is a possible D gene (6 bases). The receptor's source is a man between 40 and 49 years old in good health and CMV-seropositive. The CDR3 coding sequence is TGTGCCAGCAGCTTAGTCGGGGACAACAATCAGCCCCAGCATTTT. Translating gives CASSLVGDNNQPQHF. Full variable domain (missing parts from reference TRBV7-2 and TRBJ1-5): GAGVSQSPSNKVTEKGKDVELRCDPISGHTALYWYRQSLGQGLEFLIYFQGNSAPDKSGLPSDRFSAERTGGSVSTLTIQRTQQEDSAVYLCASSLVGDNNQPQHFGDGTRLSIL.